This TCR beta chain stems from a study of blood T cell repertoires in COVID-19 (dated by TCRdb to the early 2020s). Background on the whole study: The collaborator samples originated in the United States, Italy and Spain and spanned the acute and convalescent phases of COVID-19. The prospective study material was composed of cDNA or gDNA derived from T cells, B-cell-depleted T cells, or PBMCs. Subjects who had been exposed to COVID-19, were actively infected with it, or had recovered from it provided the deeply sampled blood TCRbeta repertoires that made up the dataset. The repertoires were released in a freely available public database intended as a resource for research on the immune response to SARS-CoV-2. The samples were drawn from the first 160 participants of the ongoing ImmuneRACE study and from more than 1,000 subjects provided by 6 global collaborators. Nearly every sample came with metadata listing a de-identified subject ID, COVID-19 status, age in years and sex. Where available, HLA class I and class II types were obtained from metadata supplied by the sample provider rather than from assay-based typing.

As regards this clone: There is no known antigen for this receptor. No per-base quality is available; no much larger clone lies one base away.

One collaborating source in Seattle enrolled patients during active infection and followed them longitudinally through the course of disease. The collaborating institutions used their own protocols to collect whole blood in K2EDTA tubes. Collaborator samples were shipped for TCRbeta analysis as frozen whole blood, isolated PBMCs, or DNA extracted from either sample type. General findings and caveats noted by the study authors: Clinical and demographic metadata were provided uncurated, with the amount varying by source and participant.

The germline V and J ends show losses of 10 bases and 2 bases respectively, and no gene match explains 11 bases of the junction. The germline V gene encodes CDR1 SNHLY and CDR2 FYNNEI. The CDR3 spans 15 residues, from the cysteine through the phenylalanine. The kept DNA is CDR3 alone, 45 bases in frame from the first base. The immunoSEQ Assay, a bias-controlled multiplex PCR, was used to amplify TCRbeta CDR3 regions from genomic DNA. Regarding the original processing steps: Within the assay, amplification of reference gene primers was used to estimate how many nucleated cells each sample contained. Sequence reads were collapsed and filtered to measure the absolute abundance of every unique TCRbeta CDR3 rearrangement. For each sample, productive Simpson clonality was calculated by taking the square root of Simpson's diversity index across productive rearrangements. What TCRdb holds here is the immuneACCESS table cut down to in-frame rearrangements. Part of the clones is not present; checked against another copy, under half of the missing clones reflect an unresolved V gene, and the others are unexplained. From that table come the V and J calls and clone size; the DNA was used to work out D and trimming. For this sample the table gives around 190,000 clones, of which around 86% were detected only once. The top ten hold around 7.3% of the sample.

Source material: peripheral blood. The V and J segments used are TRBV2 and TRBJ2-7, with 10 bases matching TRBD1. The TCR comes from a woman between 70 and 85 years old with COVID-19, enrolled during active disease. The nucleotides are TGTGCCACCGGGACAGGGGAGCCACTCACCTACGAGCAGTACTTC. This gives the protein CATGTGEPLTYEQYF.